This T cell receptor beta chain emerged from a study of cytomegalovirus exposure and HLA in healthy donors. A word on this clone: Its specificity is not known.

Germline CDR1 reads SNHLY; CDR2 reads FYNNEI. Trimming cost V 7 bases and J 0 bases, with 21 bases left between them. The CDR3 is made up of 17 amino acids. Study results and limitations: Most TCRs appeared rarely, but some public TCRs recurred in many donors. The study labeled fewer than 200 TCR beta chains cytomegalovirus-associated.

Profiled with immunoSEQ multiplex PCR; TCRdb holds only in-frame clones, not every one. The profile shows 100,000 to 120,000 clones, around 87% of them singletons. The sequence was collected from a woman aged 18-29 years in good health and CMV-seropositive. The genes are TRBV2 and TRBJ1-1, with no clear D. Specimen: PBMCs. The CDR3 reads CASTEETLEFMNTEAFF. The CDR3 bases are TGTGCCAGCACCGAGGAGACCTTAGAGTTTATGAACACTGAAGCTTTCTTT. The variable domain in full, completed from reference TRBV2 and TRBJ1-1, reads EPEVTQTPSHQVTQMGQEVILRCVPISNHLYFYWYRQILGQKVEFLVSFYNNEISEKSEIFDDQFSVERPDGSNFTLKIRSTKLEDSAMYFCASTEETLEFMNTEAFFGQGTRLTVV.